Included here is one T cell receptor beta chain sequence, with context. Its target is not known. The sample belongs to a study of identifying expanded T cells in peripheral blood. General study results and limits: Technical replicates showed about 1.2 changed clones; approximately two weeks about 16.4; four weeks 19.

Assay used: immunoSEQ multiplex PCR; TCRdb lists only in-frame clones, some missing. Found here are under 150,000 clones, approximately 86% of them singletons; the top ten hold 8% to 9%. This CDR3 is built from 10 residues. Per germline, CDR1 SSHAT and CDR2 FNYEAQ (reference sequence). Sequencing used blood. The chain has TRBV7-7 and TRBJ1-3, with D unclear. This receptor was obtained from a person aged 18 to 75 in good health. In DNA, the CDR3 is TGTGCGACGGGCGGGGACACCATATATTTT. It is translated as CATGGDTIYF. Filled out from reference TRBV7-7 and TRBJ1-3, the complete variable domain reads GAGVSQSPRYKVTKRGQDVTLRCDPISSHATLYWYQQALGQGPEFLTYFNYEAQPDKSGLPSDRFSAERPEGSISTLTIQRTEQRDSAMYRCATGGDTIYFGEGSWLTVV.